The sequence of this T cell receptor (beta chain) was determined in a study of blood T cell repertoires in COVID-19. The method was immunoSEQ multiplex PCR; TCRdb's version includes in-frame clones alone and lacks a portion of them. In the table there are 90,000 to 110,000 clones, approximately 82% of which are singletons. CDR3 size: 14 residues. Germline CDR1 and CDR2: MGHRA and YSYEKL. The germline V and J ends were trimmed by 2 bases and 2 bases, with 9 bases remaining between them. The origin of this receptor is a woman of 80 years or more with active or convalescent COVID-19. The sample consisted of peripheral blood. This rearrangement joins TRBV4-1 to TRBJ1-2; D is possibly TRBD1 (5 bases). The CDR3: CASSQPTGNYGYTF. The CDR3 DNA is TGCGCCAGCAGCCAACCTACAGGCAACTATGGCTACACCTTC.